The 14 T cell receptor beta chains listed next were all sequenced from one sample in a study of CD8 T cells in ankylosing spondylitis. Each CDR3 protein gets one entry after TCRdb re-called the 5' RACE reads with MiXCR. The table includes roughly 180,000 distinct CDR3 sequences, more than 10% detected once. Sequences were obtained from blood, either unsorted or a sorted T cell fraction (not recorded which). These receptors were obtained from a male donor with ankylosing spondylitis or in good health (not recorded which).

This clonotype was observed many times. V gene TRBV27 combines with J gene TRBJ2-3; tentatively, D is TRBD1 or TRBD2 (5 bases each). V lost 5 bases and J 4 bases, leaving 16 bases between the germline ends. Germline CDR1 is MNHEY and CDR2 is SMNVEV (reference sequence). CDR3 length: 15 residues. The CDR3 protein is CASSPERLGADTQYF. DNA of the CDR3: TGTGCCAGCAGTCCCGAGAGGCTGGGGGCAGATACGCAGTATTTT.

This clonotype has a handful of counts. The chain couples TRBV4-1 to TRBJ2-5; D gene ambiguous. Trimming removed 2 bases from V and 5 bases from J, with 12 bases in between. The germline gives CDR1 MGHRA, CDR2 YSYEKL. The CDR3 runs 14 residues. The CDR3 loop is CASSQNLTPETQYF. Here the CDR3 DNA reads TGCGCCAGCAGCCAAAATTTGACTCCGGAGACCCAGTACTTC.

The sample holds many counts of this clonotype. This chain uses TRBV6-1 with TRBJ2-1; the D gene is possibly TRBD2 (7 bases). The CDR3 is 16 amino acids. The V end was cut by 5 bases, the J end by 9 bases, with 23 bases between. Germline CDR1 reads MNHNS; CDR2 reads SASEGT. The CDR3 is CASSIHGGGRRGEQFF. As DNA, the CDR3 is TGTGCCAGCAGTATTCACGGGGGCGGGAGACGTGGTGAGCAGTTCTTC.

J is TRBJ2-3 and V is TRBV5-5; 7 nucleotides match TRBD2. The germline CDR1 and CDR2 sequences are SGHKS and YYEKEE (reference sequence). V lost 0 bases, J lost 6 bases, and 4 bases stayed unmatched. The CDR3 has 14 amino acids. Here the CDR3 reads CASSLVVAGDTQYF. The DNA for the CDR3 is TGTGCCAGCAGCTTGGTAGTAGCGGGCGATACGCAGTATTTT.

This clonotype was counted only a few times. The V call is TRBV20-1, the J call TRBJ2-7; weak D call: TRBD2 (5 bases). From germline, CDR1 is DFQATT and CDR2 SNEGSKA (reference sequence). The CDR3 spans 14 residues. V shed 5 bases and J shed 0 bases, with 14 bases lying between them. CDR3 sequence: CSAGSPDFSYEQYF. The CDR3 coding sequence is TGCAGTGCTGGGTCCCCGGACTTCTCCTACGAGCAGTACTTC.

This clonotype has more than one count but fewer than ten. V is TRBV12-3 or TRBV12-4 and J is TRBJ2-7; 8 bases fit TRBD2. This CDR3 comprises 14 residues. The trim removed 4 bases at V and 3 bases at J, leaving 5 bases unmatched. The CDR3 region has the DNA TGTGCCAGCAGTTCGACCGGGACTAGCTACGAGCAGTACTTC. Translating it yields CASSSTGTSYEQYF.

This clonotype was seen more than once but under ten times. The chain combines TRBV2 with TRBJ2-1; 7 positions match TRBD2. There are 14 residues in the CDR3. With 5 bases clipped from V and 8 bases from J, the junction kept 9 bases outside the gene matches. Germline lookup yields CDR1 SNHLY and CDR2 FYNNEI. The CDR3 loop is CASSRPGTKDEQFF. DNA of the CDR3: TGTGCCAGCAGTCGACCCGGGACTAAGGATGAGCAGTTCTTC.

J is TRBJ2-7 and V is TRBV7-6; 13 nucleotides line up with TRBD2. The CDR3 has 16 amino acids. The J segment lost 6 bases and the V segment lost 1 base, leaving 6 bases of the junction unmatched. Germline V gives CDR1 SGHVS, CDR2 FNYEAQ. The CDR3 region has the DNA TGTGCCAGCAGCTTAGGGACTAGCGGGAGTCGTGGCGAGCAGTACTTC. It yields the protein CASSLGTSGSRGEQYF.

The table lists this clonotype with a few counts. CDR3 in DNA: TGTGCCAGCAGTTTCCTCCTTTTTTATGAGCAGTTCTTC. Protein product: CASSFLLFYEQFF. The chain employs TRBV12-3 or TRBV12-4 and TRBJ2-1; no clear D. The CDR3 totals 13 residues. The V end was cut by 3 bases, the J end by 8 bases, with 11 bases between.

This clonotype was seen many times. The DNA for the CDR3 is TGCGCCAGCAGCTTGGGGGGCCTCACCGAGCAGTACTTC. Protein: CASSLGGLTEQYF. The chain links TRBV5-1 to TRBJ2-7; TRBD1 is a possible D gene (5 bases). The CDR3 totals 13 residues. The germline gives CDR1 SGHRS, CDR2 YFSETQ. Deletions cut 0 bases from V and 6 bases from J, with 10 bases between.

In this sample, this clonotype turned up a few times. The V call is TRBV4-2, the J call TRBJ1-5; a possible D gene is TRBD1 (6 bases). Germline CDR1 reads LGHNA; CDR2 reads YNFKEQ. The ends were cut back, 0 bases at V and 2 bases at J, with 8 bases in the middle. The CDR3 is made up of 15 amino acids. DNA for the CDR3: TGTGCCAGCAGCCAAGAGGGGGCTGGCAATCAGCCCCAGCATTTT. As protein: CASSQEGAGNQPQHF.

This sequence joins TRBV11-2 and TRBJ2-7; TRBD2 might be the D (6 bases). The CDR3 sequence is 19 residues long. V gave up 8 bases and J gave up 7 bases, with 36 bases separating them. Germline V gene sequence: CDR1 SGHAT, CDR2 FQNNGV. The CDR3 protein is CASSTLPFKREPRGEEQYF. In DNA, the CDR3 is TGTGCCAGCTCCACACTCCCCTTCAAACGGGAGCCACGAGGGGAAGAGCAGTACTTC.

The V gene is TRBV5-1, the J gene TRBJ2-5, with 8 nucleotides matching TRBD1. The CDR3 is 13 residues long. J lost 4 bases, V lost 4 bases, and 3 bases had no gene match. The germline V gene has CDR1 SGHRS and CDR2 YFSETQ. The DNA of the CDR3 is TGCGCCAGCAGCCATGGACAGGGAGAGACCCAGTACTTC. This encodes CASSHGQGETQYF.

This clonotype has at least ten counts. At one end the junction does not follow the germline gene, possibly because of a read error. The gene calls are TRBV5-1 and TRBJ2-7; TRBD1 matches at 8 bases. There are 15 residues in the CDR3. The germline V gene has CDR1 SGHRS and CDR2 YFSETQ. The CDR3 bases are TGTGCCAGCAGCTTGGCAGGACAGGGTGCCTACGAGCAGTACTTC. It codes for CASSLAGQGAYEQYF.